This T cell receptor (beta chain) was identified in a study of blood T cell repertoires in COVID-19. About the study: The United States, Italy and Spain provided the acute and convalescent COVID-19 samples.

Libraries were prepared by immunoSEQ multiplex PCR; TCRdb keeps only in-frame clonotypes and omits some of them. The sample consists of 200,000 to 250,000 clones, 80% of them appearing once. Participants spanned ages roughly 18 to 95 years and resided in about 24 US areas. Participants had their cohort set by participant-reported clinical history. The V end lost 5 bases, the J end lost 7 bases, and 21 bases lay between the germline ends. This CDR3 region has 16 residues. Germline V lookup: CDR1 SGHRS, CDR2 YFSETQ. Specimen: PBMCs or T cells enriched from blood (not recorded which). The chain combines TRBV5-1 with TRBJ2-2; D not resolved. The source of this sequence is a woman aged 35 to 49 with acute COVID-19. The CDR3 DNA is TGCGCCAGCAGTCATAACACAGTCTCGTCTGGCGGGGAGCTGTTTTTT. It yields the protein CASSHNTVSSGGELFF.